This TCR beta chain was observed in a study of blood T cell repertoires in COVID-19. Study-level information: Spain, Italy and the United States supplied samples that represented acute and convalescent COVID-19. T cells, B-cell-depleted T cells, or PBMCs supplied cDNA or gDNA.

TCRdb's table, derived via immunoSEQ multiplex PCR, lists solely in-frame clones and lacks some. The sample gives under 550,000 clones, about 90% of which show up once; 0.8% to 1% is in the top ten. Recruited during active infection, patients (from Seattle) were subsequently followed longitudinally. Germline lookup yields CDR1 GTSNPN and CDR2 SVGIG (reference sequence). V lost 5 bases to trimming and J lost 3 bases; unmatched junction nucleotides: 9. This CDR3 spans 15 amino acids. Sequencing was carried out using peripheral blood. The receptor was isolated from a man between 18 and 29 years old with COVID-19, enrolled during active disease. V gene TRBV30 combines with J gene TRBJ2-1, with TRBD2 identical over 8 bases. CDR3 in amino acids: CAWDLWAGGYNEQFF. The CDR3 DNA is TGTGCCTGGGACCTCTGGGCGGGAGGCTACAATGAGCAGTTCTTC.